The text below deals with one TCR beta chain. Its specificity is unknown. These data come from a study of T cell responses to AZD1222 COVID-19 vaccine. The wider study: Some second doses came at about 4 weeks and others at about 12 weeks; these were pooled. Study-wide findings and caveats: After the peak T cell response, and only then, were repertoires sampled.

The protocol was immunoSEQ multiplex PCR, while the TCRdb copy is restricted to in-frame clones and leaves out a portion. The sample includes around 100,000 clones, more than 70% of them seen just once. CDR1 SEHNR and CDR2 FQNEAQ come from the germline V gene (reference sequence). CDR3 size: 18 residues. V dropped 1 base and J dropped 0 bases, with 16 bases sitting between them. V usage is TRBV7-9 and J usage is TRBJ1-5; D remains ambiguous. The source material was peripheral blood, sampled on day 0 of AZD1222 vaccination. The source of this sequence is an adult in good health. CDR3: CASSLEVRLFYSNQPQHF. In DNA, the CDR3 is TGTGCCAGCAGCTTAGAGGTCAGGTTATTCTATAGCAATCAGCCCCAGCATTTT.